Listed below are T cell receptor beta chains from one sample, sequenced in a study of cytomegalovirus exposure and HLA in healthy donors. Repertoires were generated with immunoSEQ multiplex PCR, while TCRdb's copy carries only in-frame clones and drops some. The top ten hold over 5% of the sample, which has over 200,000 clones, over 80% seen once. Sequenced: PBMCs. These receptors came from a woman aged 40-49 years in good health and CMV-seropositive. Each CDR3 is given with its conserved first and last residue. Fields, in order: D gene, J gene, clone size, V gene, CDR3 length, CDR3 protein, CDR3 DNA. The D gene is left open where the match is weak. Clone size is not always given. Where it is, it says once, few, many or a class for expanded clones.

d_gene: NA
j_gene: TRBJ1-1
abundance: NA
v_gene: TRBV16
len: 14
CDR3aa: CASSQQGGWTEAFF
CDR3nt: TGTGCCAGCAGCCAGCAGGGAGGGTGGACTGAAGCTTTCTTT

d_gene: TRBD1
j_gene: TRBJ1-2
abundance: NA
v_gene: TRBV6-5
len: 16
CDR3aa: CASSYFSGGAGYGYTF
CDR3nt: TGTGCCAGCAGTTACTTTTCAGGGGGCGCGGGGTATGGCTACACCTTC

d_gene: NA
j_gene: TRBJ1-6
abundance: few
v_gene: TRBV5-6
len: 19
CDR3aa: CASSPWARDWPTPNSPLHF
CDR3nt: TGTGCCAGCAGCCCTTGGGCCAGGGACTGGCCCACCCCGAATTCACCCCTCCACTTT

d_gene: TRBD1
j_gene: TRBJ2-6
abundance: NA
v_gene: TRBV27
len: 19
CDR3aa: CASSLMWRTGGFGANVLTF
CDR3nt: TGTGCCAGCAGTTTAATGTGGAGGACAGGGGGATTTGGGGCCAACGTCCTGACTTTC

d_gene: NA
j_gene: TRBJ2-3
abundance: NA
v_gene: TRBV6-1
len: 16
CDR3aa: CASSEYQSGRSDTQYF
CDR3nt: TGTGCCAGCAGTGAATATCAGAGCGGGCGAAGCGATACGCAGTATTTT

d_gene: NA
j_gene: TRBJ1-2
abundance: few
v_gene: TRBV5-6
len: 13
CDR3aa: CASSSSGPWGYTF
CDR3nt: TGTGCCAGCAGCTCCTCGGGTCCGTGGGGCTACACCTTC

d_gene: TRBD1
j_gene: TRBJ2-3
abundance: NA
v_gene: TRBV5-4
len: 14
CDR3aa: CASSRDRDADTQYF
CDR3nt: TGTGCCAGCAGCCGGGACAGGGACGCAGATACGCAGTATTTT

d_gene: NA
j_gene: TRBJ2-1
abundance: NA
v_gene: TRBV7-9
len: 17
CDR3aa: CASSSTPGAGVYNEQFF
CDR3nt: TGTGCCAGCAGCTCTACCCCGGGAGCAGGAGTCTACAATGAGCAGTTCTTC

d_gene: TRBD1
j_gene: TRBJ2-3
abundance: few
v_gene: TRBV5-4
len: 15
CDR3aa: CASSPGQESTDTQYF
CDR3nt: TGTGCCAGCAGCCCGGGACAGGAAAGCACAGATACGCAGTATTTT

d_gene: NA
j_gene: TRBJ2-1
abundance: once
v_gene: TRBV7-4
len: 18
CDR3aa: CASSFWSFGGRSYNEQFF
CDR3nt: TGTGCCAGCAGCTTTTGGTCTTTCGGCGGCCGCTCCTACAATGAGCAGTTCTTC

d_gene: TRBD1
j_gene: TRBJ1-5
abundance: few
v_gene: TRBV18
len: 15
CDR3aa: CASSPTDRGNQPQHF
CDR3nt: TGTGCCAGCTCACCCACGGACAGGGGCAATCAGCCCCAGCATTTT

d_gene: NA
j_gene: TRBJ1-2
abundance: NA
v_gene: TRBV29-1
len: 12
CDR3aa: CSVAGGADPYTF
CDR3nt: TGCAGCGTGGCTGGAGGGGCCGACCCCTACACCTTC

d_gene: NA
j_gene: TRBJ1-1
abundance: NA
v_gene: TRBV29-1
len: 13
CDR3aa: CSVERQGNTEAFF
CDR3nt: TGCAGCGTTGAGCGGCAGGGGAACACTGAAGCTTTCTTT

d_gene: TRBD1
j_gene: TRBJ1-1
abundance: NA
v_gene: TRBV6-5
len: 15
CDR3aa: CASSYNDRGHTEAFF
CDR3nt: TGTGCCAGCAGTTACAACGACAGGGGGCACACTGAAGCTTTCTTT

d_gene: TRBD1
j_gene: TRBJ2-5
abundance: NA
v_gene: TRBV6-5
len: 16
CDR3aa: CASSSRQQGYQETQYF
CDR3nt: TGTGCCAGCAGTTCCCGACAACAGGGGTACCAAGAGACCCAGTACTTC

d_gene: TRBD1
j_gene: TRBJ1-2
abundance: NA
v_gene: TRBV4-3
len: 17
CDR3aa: CASSPTRGQGAYYGYTF
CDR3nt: TGCGCCAGCAGCCCGACGAGGGGACAGGGGGCCTACTATGGCTACACCTTC

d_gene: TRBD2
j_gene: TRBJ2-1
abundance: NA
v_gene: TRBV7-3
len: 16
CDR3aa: CASSPERGRSYNEQFF
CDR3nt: TGTGCCAGCAGCCCAGAGCGGGGCCGCTCCTACAATGAGCAGTTCTTC

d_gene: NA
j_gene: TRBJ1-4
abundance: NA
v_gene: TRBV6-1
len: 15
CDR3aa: CASTQKGLSNEKLFF
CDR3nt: TGTGCCAGCACTCAGAAGGGACTATCTAATGAAAAACTGTTTTTT

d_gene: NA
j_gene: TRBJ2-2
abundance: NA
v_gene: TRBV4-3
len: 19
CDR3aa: CASSQDLPSSTSYTGELFF
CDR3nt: TGCGCCAGCAGCCAAGACCTCCCCTCGAGCACCTCTTACACCGGGGAGCTGTTTTTT

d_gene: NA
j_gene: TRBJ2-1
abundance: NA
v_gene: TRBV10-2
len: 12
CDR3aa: CATSGVHNEQFF
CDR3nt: TGCGCCACCTCCGGGGTTCACAATGAGCAGTTCTTC

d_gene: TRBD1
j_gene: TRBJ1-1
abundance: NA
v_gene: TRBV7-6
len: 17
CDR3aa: CASSLERQGAPVTEAFF
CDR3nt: TGTGCCAGCAGCTTAGAAAGACAGGGGGCGCCGGTCACTGAAGCTTTCTTT

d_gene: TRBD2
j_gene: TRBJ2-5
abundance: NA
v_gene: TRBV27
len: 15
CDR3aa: CASSFAGANQETQYF
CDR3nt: TGTGCCAGCAGTTTTGCGGGAGCGAATCAAGAGACCCAGTACTTC

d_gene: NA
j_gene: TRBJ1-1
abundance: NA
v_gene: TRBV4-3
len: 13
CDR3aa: CASSPVTNTEAFF
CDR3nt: TGCGCCAGCAGCCCTGTGACAAACACTGAAGCTTTCTTT

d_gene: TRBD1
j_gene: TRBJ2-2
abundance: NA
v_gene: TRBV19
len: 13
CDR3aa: CASRGQSAGELFF
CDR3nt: TGTGCCAGTAGGGGACAGTCCGCCGGGGAGCTGTTTTTT

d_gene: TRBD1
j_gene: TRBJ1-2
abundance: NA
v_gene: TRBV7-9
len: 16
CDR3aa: CASGPLARGTGGGYTF
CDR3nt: TGTGCCAGTGGGCCCTTAGCCCGCGGGACAGGGGGTGGCTACACCTTC

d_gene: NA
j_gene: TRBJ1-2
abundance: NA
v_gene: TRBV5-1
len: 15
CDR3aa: CASSLEWGTNYGYTF
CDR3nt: TGCGCCAGCAGCTTGGAATGGGGCACTAACTATGGCTACACCTTC

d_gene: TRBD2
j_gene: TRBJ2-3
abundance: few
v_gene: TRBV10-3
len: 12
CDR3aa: CAIRGGTDTQYF
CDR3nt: TGTGCCATCCGGGGGGGGACAGATACGCAGTATTTT

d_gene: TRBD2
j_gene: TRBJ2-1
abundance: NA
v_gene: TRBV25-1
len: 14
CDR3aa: CASREYGGGREQFF
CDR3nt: TGTGCCAGCAGGGAATACGGGGGGGGGCGGGAGCAGTTCTTC

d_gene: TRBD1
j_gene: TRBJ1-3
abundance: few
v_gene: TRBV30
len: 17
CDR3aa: CAWRGPGQPYSGNTIYF
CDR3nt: TGTGCCTGGAGGGGCCCGGGACAGCCGTACTCTGGAAACACCATATATTTT

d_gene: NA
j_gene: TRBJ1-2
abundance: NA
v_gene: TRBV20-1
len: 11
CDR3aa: CSARDHTGYTF
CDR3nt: TGCAGTGCTAGAGATCACACTGGCTACACCTTC

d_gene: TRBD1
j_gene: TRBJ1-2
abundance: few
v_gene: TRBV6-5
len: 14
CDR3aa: CASNSGGQNYGYTF
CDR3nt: TGTGCCAGCAATTCAGGGGGCCAGAACTATGGCTACACCTTC

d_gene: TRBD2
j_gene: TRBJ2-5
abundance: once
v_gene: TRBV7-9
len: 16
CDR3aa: CASSPGTSGTRQTQYF
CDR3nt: TGTGCCAGCAGCCCAGGGACTAGCGGGACGAGGCAGACCCAGTACTTC

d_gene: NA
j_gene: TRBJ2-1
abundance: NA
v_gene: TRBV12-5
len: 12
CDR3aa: CASGLELNEQFF
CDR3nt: TGTGCTAGTGGTTTGGAGCTCAATGAGCAGTTCTTC

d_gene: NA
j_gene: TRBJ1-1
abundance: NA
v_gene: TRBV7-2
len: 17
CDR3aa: CASSYNRERGLNTEAFF
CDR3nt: TGTGCCAGCAGCTACAACAGGGAGAGGGGATTGAACACTGAAGCTTTCTTT

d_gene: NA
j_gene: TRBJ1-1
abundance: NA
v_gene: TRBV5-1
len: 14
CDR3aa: CASSLDRELNEAFF
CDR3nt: TGCGCCAGCAGCTTGGACAGGGAGCTGAATGAAGCTTTCTTT

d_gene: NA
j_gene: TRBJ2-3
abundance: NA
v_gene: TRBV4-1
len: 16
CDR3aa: CASSHAPGSSTDTQYF
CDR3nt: TGCGCCAGCAGCCATGCTCCGGGATCCTCCACAGATACGCAGTATTTT

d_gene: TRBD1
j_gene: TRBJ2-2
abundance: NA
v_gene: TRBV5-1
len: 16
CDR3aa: CASSPSRQGSTGELFF
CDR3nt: TGCGCCAGCAGCCCCTCAAGACAGGGATCCACCGGGGAGCTGTTTTTT

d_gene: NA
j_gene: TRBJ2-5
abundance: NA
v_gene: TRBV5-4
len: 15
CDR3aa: CASSLEGPLRETQYF
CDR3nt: TGTGCCAGCAGCTTGGAGGGGCCTCTGAGGGAGACCCAGTACTTC

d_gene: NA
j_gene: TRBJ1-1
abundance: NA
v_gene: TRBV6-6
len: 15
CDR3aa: CASSPTVTGNTEAFF
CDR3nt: TGTGCCAGCAGCCCAACTGTGACAGGGAACACTGAAGCTTTCTTT

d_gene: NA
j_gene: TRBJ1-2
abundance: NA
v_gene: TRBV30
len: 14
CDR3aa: CAWSDLGGIYGYTF
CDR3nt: TGTGCCTGGAGCGATCTCGGGGGGATCTATGGCTACACCTTC

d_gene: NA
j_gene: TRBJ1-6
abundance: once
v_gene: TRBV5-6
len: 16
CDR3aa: CASSHWGGSYNSPLHF
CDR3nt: TGTGCCAGCAGCCACTGGGGAGGTTCCTATAATTCACCCCTCCACTTT

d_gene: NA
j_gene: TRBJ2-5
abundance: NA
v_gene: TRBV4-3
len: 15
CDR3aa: CASSQDLGGPETQYF
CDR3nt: TGCGCCAGCAGCCAAGATTTAGGGGGACCAGAGACCCAGTACTTC

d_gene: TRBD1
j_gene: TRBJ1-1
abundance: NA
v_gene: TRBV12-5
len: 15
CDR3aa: CASGFVTGGYTEAFF
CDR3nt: TGTGCTAGTGGTTTCGTGACAGGGGGCTATACTGAAGCTTTCTTT

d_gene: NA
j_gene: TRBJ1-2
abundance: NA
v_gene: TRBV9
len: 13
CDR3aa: CASSVDAASGYTF
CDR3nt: TGTGCCAGCAGCGTAGACGCAGCGAGTGGCTACACCTTC

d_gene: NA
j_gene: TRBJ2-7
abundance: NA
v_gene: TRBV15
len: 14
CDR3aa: CATSRDRQAYEQYF
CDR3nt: TGTGCCACCAGCAGAGACCGGCAGGCCTACGAGCAGTACTTC

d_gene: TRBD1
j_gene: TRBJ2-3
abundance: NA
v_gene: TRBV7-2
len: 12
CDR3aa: CAVDRVTDTQYF
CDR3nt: TGTGCGGTTGACAGGGTCACAGATACGCAGTATTTT

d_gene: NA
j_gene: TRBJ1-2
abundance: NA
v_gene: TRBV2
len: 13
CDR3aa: CASSEAEVYGYTF
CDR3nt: TGTGCCAGCAGTGAAGCGGAGGTTTATGGCTACACCTTC

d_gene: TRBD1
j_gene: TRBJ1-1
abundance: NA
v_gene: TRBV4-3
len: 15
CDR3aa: CASSQDGRGQAEAFF
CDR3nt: TGCGCCAGCAGCCAAGATGGCAGGGGGCAGGCTGAAGCTTTCTTT

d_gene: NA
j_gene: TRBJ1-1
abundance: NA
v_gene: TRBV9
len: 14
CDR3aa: CASSVGNRASEAFF
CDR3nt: TGTGCCAGCAGCGTAGGGAACAGGGCGTCTGAAGCTTTCTTT

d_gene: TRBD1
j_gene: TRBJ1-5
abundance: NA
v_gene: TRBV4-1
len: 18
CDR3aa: CASSPAGQGSLDNQPQHF
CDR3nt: TGCGCCAGCAGCCCTGCGGGACAGGGCAGCCTCGACAATCAGCCCCAGCATTTT

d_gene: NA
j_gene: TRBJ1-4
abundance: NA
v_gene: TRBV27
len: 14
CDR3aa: CASSMVSRDEKLFF
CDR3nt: TGTGCCAGCAGCATGGTCAGTCGGGATGAAAAACTGTTTTTT

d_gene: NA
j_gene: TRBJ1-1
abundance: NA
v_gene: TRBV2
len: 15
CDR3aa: CASSEDQGYSDEAFF
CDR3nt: TGTGCCAGCAGTGAAGATCAGGGGTATTCCGATGAAGCTTTCTTT

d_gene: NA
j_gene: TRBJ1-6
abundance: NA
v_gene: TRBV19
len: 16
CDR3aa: CASSPQSGAYNSPLHF
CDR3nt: TGTGCCAGTAGTCCCCAGTCCGGGGCCTATAATTCACCCCTCCACTTT